One sample yielded the 21 T cell receptor beta chains listed below, sequenced in a study of T cells after yellow fever vaccination (dated by TCRdb to between 2018 and 2021). The treatment or condition label here, explained by the study, means: live attenuated yellow fever vaccine strain. The library relied on 5' RACE. The sequencer was an Illumina HiSeq 2500. The public reads were reprocessed in TCRdb via fastp at Q25 and MiXCR, keeping in-frame beta chains. CDR3 protein sequences are deduplicated, and each keeps its most common genes and DNA. The sample table lists about 240,000 distinct CDR3 sequences, 6.9% of them with a count of one. In total, the top ten clones hold around 0.9% of the sample. Sequencing was performed on CD4+ T cells sorted from PBMCs, taken 15 days after the yellow fever booster vaccination. Every receptor here comes from a man under 40 who received the YFV17D yellow fever vaccine.

The CDR3 nucleotides are TGCAGTGCTAGAGATTCGGGGGGCGGCGAAAAACTGTTTTTT. Translation: CSARDSGGGEKLFF. The chain has TRBV20-1 and TRBJ1-4, with D tentatively TRBD1 (6 bases). Germline V gives CDR1 DFQATT, CDR2 SNEGSKA (reference sequence). V was shortened by 0 bases and J by 8 bases, with 13 bases between the two germline ends. The CDR3 contains 14 residues.

To note about this clonotype: With a much larger clone just one base away, this may be a read error. The chain links TRBV7-2 to TRBJ2-7; no clear D. The V end was cut by 5 bases, the J end by 5 bases, with 7 bases between. This CDR3 spans 11 amino acids. Germline CDR1 SGHTA, CDR2 FQGNSA. CDR3 nucleotides: TGTGCCAGCAGCCGGGCGGACGAGCAGTACTTC. Amino acid sequence: CASSRADEQYF.

The CDR3 DNA reads as TGTGCCAGCAGCTTAGTGGGGACTAGAGTAAATACGCAGTATTTT. Translation: CASSLVGTRVNTQYF. The gene calls are TRBV7-2 and TRBJ2-3, with 8 positions matching TRBD2. Germline V CDR1 and CDR2: SGHTA, FQGNSA. The CDR3 runs 15 residues. V was clipped by 1 base and J by 7 bases; unmatched bases: 7.

With regard to this clonotype: A much larger clone differs from this one at a single base, so this may be a read error. The chain links TRBV12-3 or TRBV12-4 to TRBJ1-2; 7 bases line up with TRBD1. The junction had 13 bases not matched to a gene; V was cut back by 8 bases and J by 7 bases. This CDR3 contains 14 residues. CDR3 in DNA: TGTGCCAGCTCTGACGGCAGGGGGGCGAGTGGCTACACCTTC. Translating it yields CASSDGRGASGYTF.

This clonotype appeared a few times. V and J are TRBV2 and TRBJ2-5, with 7 positions matching TRBD1. This CDR3 contains 13 residues. With 8 bases clipped from V and 3 bases from J, the junction kept 6 bases outside the gene matches. Germline V lookup: CDR1 SNHLY, CDR2 FYNNEI. The CDR3 nucleotides are TGTGCCAGCGCCCTGGGACAGAAAGAGACCCAGTACTTC. Translated: CASALGQKETQYF.

The chain employs TRBV18 and TRBJ1-1; 7 bases are a match to TRBD1. With 4 bases clipped from V and 1 base from J, the junction kept 6 bases outside the gene matches. The CDR3 has 15 residues. The germline CDR1 and CDR2 sequences are KGHSH and LQKENI. CDR3 DNA: TGTGCCAGCTCACTAGACAGGGTCAGGAACACTGAAGCTTTCTTT. It yields the protein CASSLDRVRNTEAFF. Filled out from reference TRBV18 and TRBJ1-1, the complete variable domain reads NAGVMQNPRHLVRRRGQEARLRCSPMKGHSHVYWYRQLPEEGLKFMVYLQKENIIDESGMPKERFSAEFPKEGPSILRIQQVVRGDSAAYFCASSLDRVRNTEAFFGQGTRLTVV.

This clonotype was recorded a few times. The chain joins TRBV4-3 to TRBJ2-7; D unclear. V lost 4 bases to trimming and J lost 5 bases, with 9 bases between them. The germline CDR1 and CDR2 sequences are LGHNA and YSLEER. This CDR3 spans 12 amino acids. The CDR3 region has the DNA TGCGCCAGCAGCCCGTTTGGACACGAGCAGTACTTC. Translated, it gives CASSPFGHEQYF.

The genes are TRBV10-3 and TRBJ2-5; TRBD1 is a possible D gene (6 bases). The CDR3 sequence is 14 residues long. The germline CDR1 and CDR2 sequences are ENHRY and SYGVKD. The germline V and J ends were trimmed by 6 bases and 1 base, with 12 bases remaining between them. Here the CDR3 DNA reads TGTGCCATCAGCGGTAGAGGGGGCCAAGAGACCCAGTACTTC. Its protein is CAISGRGGQETQYF.

The sample holds many counts of this clonotype. The rearrangement joins TRBV6-2 or TRBV6-3 to TRBJ2-2; D may be TRBD1 or TRBD2 (5 bases each). This CDR3 has 15 residues. V was cut by 8 bases and J by 0 bases, with 13 bases left in between. Germline values: CDR1 MNHEY, CDR2 SVGEGT. DNA of the CDR3: TGTGCCAGCCGGACGGGGACCACGAACACCGGGGAGCTGTTTTTT. Translation gives CASRTGTTNTGELFF.

The rearrangement links TRBV4-2 to TRBJ2-5; D might be TRBD2 (5 bases). The V end was cut by 0 bases, the J end by 7 bases, with 9 bases between. Germline values: CDR1 LGHNA, CDR2 YNFKEQ. The CDR3 loop spans 13 amino acids. CDR3 nucleotide sequence: TGTGCCAGCAGCCAAGAAGGACTTAGGACCCAGTACTTC. Translating gives CASSQEGLRTQYF.

The chain employs TRBV3-1 and TRBJ2-4, with 14 bases matching TRBD2. After removal of 3 bases from V and 7 bases from J, the junction contained 11 bases not matched to a gene. Germline assignment: CDR1 LGHDT and CDR2 YNNKEL (reference sequence). This CDR3 has 18 residues. In nucleotides, the CDR3 is TGTGCCAGCAGCCAGAGGGGACTAGCGGGAGCAGGAGGGAACATTCAGTACTTC. Protein: CASSQRGLAGAGGNIQYF.

In its sample, this clonotype was seen a few times. The chain is built from TRBV30 and TRBJ2-1; D might be TRBD1 (6 bases). CDR1 is GTSNPN and CDR2 is SVGIG in the germline V gene (reference sequence). CDR3 length: 14 amino acids. V was clipped by 5 bases and J by 0 bases, with 11 bases between them. The CDR3 sequence: CAWGRGGSYNEQFF. The DNA of the CDR3 is TGTGCCTGGGGGAGAGGGGGCTCCTACAATGAGCAGTTCTTC. The full variable domain, its missing parts supplied by reference TRBV30 and TRBJ2-1, is SQTIHQWPATLVQPVGSPLSLECTVEGTSNPNLYWYRQAAGRGLQLLFYSVGIGQISSEVPQNLSASRPQDRQFILSSKKLLLSDSGFYLCAWGRGGSYNEQFFGPGTRLTVL.

This clonotype was found many times. The chain is built from TRBV5-1 and TRBJ2-1; the match to TRBD1 covers 9 bases. V shed 4 bases, J shed 7 bases, and the junction held 6 bases outside the gene matches. The V gene's germline CDR1 is SGHRS and CDR2 YFSETQ. The CDR3 extends over 14 amino acids. The CDR3 DNA sequence: TGCGCCAGCAGCCCGGGACAGGGAGGAAATGAGCAGTTCTTC. This codes for CASSPGQGGNEQFF.

This clonotype was seen a few times. The gene calls are TRBV19 and TRBJ2-7; 7 bases align to TRBD2. Germline CDR1 LNHDA, CDR2 SQIVND (reference sequence). The V gene end was trimmed by 7 bases and the J gene end by 2 bases; junction bases not matched to a gene: 11. The CDR3 has 15 amino acids. The DNA for the CDR3 is TGTGCCAGTAACTCACCCGGGAGGACCCCCTACGAGCAGTACTTC. It encodes CASNSPGRTPYEQYF.

The V and J genes are TRBV18 and TRBJ1-1, with D uncertain. Germline lookup yields CDR1 KGHSH and CDR2 LQKENI. V was trimmed by 5 bases and J by 11 bases, leaving 12 bases between them. The CDR3 length is 11 residues. CDR3: CASSDTGGAFF. The CDR3 DNA reads as TGTGCCAGCTCAGATACGGGAGGCGCTTTCTTT.

The rearrangement uses TRBV7-8 and TRBJ1-5; no firm D call. V lost 1 base and J lost 0, with 13 bases in between. This CDR3 is built from 17 residues. Germline assignment: CDR1 SGHVS and CDR2 FQNEAQ. CDR3 loop: CASSLESGIHSNQPQHF. Here the CDR3 DNA reads TGTGCCAGCAGCTTAGAAAGCGGGATCCATAGCAATCAGCCCCAGCATTTT.

This clonotype was detected ten times or more. The chain carries TRBV20-1 and TRBJ2-5; 7 bases are a match to TRBD1. The CDR3 length is 12 residues. Germline CDR1 is DFQATT and CDR2 is SNEGSKA (reference sequence). Trimming took 7 bases from V and 2 from J; bases not matched to a gene: 4. The CDR3 DNA reads as TGCAGTGGTTCAGGGGGTCAAGAGACCCAGTACTTC. It specifies CSGSGGQETQYF.

This clonotype was found many times. This rearrangement joins TRBV4-3 to TRBJ2-7; 9 bases align to TRBD1. J gave up 5 bases and V 4 bases, and 3 bases lay outside the gene matches. Germline CDR1 is LGHNA and CDR2 is YSLEER. The CDR3 contains 13 residues. DNA of the CDR3: TGCGCCAGCAGCCCCCGGACAGGGGACGAGCAGTACTTC. This codes for CASSPRTGDEQYF.

This chain uses TRBV10-2 with TRBJ2-1; 14 bases fit TRBD2. Germline loops: CDR1 WSHSY, CDR2 SAAADI. The CDR3 runs to 19 residues. V shed 2 bases, J shed 7 bases, and the junction held 13 bases outside the gene matches. CDR3 nucleotide sequence: TGCGCCAGCAGTGAGAATACTTTTGGGACTAGCGGGAGTAGGAATGAGCAGTTCTTC. This encodes CASSENTFGTSGSRNEQFF.

The V call is TRBV7-2, the J call TRBJ2-3; 9 bases are a match to TRBD1. V lost 5 bases to trimming and J lost 4 bases; unmatched junction nucleotides: 4. This CDR3 is 14 amino acids long. Germline loops: CDR1 SGHTA, CDR2 FQGNSA. Here the CDR3 reads CASSGGQGSDTQYF. The CDR3 DNA reads TGTGCCAGCAGCGGGGGACAGGGCTCAGATACGCAGTATTTT. Full variable domain (rest looked up from reference TRBV7-2 and TRBJ2-3): GAGVSQSPSNKVTEKGKDVELRCDPISGHTALYWYRQSLGQGLEFLIYFQGNSAPDKSGLPSDRFSAERTGGSVSTLTIQRTQQEDSAVYLCASSGGQGSDTQYFGPGTRLTVL.

This clonotype appeared many times. V is TRBV7-9 and J is TRBJ1-2; perhaps TRBD1 as D (6 bases). Trimming shortened V by 5 bases and J by 8 bases, and 18 bases separated the two germline ends. Germline V CDR1 and CDR2: SEHNR, FQNEAQ (reference sequence). The CDR3 is 14 amino acids. In DNA form, the CDR3 reads TGTGCCAGCAGCCCCCTGGGGGGCATAGCGGGCTACACCTTC. Amino acid sequence: CASSPLGGIAGYTF. The full variable domain, completed using reference TRBV7-9 and TRBJ1-2, is DTGVSQNPRHKITKRGQNVTFRCDPISEHNRLYWYRQTLGQGPEFLTYFQNEAQLEKSRLLSDRFSAERPKGSFSTLEIQRTEQGDSAMYLCASSPLGGIAGYTFGSGTRLTVV.